These T cell receptor beta chains were read from a single sample in a study of human T cells and chemical hapten exposure. TCRdb re-called the RACE reads through MiXCR, storing one row per CDR3 protein. The table includes 110,000 to 150,000 distinct CDR3 sequences, about 12% detected once. The specimen was whole blood, collected in connection with sensitization to the hapten diphenylcyclopropenone (DPC). These receptors all come from a woman in her 50s with alopecia areata. Some clones in this sample may be carry-over from other donors' samples. CDR3s include the opening cysteine and the closing phenylalanine or tryptophan. D genes are given only for firm matches. Size is stated for part of the rows, as once, few or many counts, or as a class when the clone is expanded.

TRBV20-1	TRBJ2-7	NA	13	NA	TGCAGTGCTAGAGGGACTGCCGAGGGGGAGCAGTACTTC	CSARGTAEGEQYF
TRBV10-3	TRBJ2-7	few	13	NA	TGTGCCATAGGAGGGAAGGGAGGAGAAGAGCAGTACTTC	CAIGGKGGEEQYF
TRBV9	TRBJ2-7	NA	15	TRBD2	TGTGCCAGCAGCGTAGTAACAGCGGGGATGGGAGAGCAGTACTTC	CASSVVTAGMGEQYF
TRBV2	TRBJ2-2	NA	13	NA	TGTGCCAGCAGTGAAGGGTTCATCGGGGAGCTGTTTTTT	CASSEGFIGELFF
TRBV6-5	TRBJ1-3	many	16	TRBD1	TGTGCCAGCAGTACGACAGGGACCAGCTCTGGAAACACCATATATTTT	CASSTTGTSSGNTIYF
TRBV5-1	TRBJ1-2	few	14	NA	TGCGCCAGCAGCTTGCTTGACGGGAACTATGGCTACACCTTC	CASSLLDGNYGYTF
TRBV3-1	TRBJ2-7	NA	15	NA	TGTGCAGCAGCCAAGTATAAACGGACGGCCGGCGAGCAGTACTTC	CAAAKYKRTAGEQYF
TRBV28	TRBJ2-7	many	14	TRBD2	TGTGCCAGCAGGAGTGTGCGGGAGCCCTACGAGCAGTACTTC	CASRSVREPYEQYF
TRBV18	TRBJ2-5	few	15	NA	TGTGCCAGCTCACCACGGAGGGGAGTGGGAGAGACCCAGTACTTC	CASSPRRGVGETQYF
TRBV7-9	TRBJ2-3	NA	14	NA	TGTGCCAGCAGCTACTCTAGCCCCACAGATACGCAGTATTTT	CASSYSSPTDTQYF
TRBV6-6	TRBJ2-7	NA	12	NA	TGTGCCAGCAGTTACCCCCAGACAGAGCAGTACTTC	CASSYPQTEQYF
TRBV6-6	TRBJ2-3	few	14	NA	TGTGCCAGCAGACCGGGACACAGCACAGATACGCAGTATTTT	CASRPGHSTDTQYF
TRBV9	TRBJ2-1	NA	15	NA	TGTGCCAGCAGCGTAGGGACAGCGACGTACAATGAGCAGTTCTTC	CASSVGTATYNEQFF